What follows is one T cell receptor beta chain and its context. The antigen is undetermined. TCRdb's table, derived via immunoSEQ multiplex PCR, lists solely in-frame clones and lacks some. The table records around 70,000 clones, 75% to 90% of them present only once. This sample is part of a study of OX40 agonist ivuxolimab in advanced cancers. Notes on the study in general: Some of the lowest clonal expansion was seen in partial responders at 0.1-3.0 mg/kg. Still undetermined is the antigen specificity of the expanded peripheral T cells.

The V and J ends lost 0 bases and 3 bases respectively, with 8 bases between them. CDR1 is SGHNT, CDR2 YYREEE, per germline (reference sequence). The CDR3 extends over 14 amino acids. No patient had autoimmune disease or received systemic immunosuppression. The origin of this receptor is an adult with an advanced solid tumor such as melanoma, head and neck, liver or kidney cancer. J is TRBJ2-3 and V is TRBV5-4, with D possibly being TRBD1 (6 bases). The sequencing used CD4+ or CD8+ T cells sorted from blood, collected in a trial of the OX40 agonist ivuxolimab. The CDR3 protein is CASSLGRGTDTQYF. The CDR3 DNA reads as TGTGCCAGCAGCTTGGGCAGGGGTACAGATACGCAGTATTTT.